This TCR beta chain was sequenced in a study of T cell responses to AZD1222 COVID-19 vaccine. To note about this clone: The target antigen is unknown.

Only in-frame clones appear in the TCRdb table, and some are missing; sequencing was by immunoSEQ multiplex PCR. The table includes some 100,000 clones, 86% detected once. The study's findings and limits: Only 5 or 6 people who got AZD1222 tested seropositive at baseline. Donors skewed white British and female; clonal diversity was possibly underestimated. Unmutated variant regions are reportedly the target of nearly half of TCRs that are spike-specific. Breadth and depth of Spike-specific TCRs rose after two AZD1222 doses.

This receptor was obtained from an adult who received the AZD1222 COVID-19 vaccine. The source material was peripheral blood, sampled 28 days after the second AZD1222 dose.

CDR3 DNA: TGTGCCAGCAGTGACCGGACTAGCGGGAGCAATGAGCAGTTCTTC. This encodes CASSDRTSGSNEQFF. The chain is built from TRBV6-4 and TRBJ2-1; 13 bases are shared with TRBD2. The CDR3 sequence is 15 residues long. CDR1 MRHNA and CDR2 SNTAGT come from the germline V gene. V shed 2 bases, J shed 6 bases, and the junction held 1 base outside the gene matches.